The sequence of this T cell receptor beta chain was determined in a study of cytomegalovirus exposure and HLA in healthy donors. This CDR3 has 18 residues. Per germline, CDR1 MGHDK and CDR2 SYGVNS. V dropped 6 bases and J dropped 0; count of bases not matched to a gene: 11. 13 Jbeta primers and 60 Vbeta primers were used for the PCR. Only in-frame clones appear in the TCRdb table, and some are missing; sequencing was by immunoSEQ multiplex PCR. The sample lists 120,000 to 150,000 clones, nearly 80% occurring once. Sample: PBMCs. The receptor's source is a middle-aged man in good health and CMV-seropositive. This chain joins TRBV25-1 and TRBJ2-3; TRBD2 matches at 11 bases. CDR3 sequence: CASSLVGTSGGSTDTQYF. The CDR3 nucleotides read TGTGCCAGCAGCTTAGTGGGAACTAGCGGGGGTAGCACAGATACGCAGTATTTT. Full variable domain (missing parts from reference TRBV25-1 and TRBJ2-3): EADIYQTPRYLVIGTGKKITLECSQTMGHDKMYWYQQDPGMELHLIHYSYGVNSTEKGDLSSESTVSRIRTEHFPLTLESARPSHTSQYLCASSLVGTSGGSTDTQYFGPGTRLTVL.